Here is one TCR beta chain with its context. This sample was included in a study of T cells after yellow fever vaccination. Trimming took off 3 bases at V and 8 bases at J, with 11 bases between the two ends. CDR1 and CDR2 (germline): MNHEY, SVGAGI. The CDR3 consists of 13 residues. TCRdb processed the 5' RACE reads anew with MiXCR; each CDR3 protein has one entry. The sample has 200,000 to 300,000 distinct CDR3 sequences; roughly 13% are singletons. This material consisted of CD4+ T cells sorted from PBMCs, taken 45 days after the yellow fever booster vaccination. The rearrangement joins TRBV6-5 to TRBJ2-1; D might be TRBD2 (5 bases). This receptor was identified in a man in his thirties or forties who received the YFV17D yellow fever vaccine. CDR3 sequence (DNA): TGTGCCAGCAGTTATGGGGAGAGGTATGAGCAGTTCTTC. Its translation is CASSYGERYEQFF.